A single sample is the source of the 3 T cell receptor beta chains below, sequenced in a study of blood T cell repertoires in COVID-19. The method was immunoSEQ multiplex PCR; TCRdb's version includes in-frame clones alone and lacks a portion of them. Among a few hundred thousand clones, 86% were seen once, and the ten largest hold around 2.9%. The sample was peripheral blood. These receptors were taken from a woman aged 30 to 39 with active or convalescent COVID-19.

The chain is built from TRBV5-6 and TRBJ2-7, with 8 bases identical to TRBD2. Germline CDR1 SGHDT, CDR2 YYEEEE. V shed 6 bases and J 2 bases; nucleotides not matched to a gene: 10. The CDR3 is 15 residues long. The CDR3 region is CASITSGGEAYEQYF. DNA of the CDR3: TGTGCCAGCATCACCTCGGGGGGGGAAGCCTACGAGCAGTACTTC.

The chain is built from TRBV3-1 (or the pseudogene TRBV3-2) and TRBJ2-7; D is unclear. The CDR3 consists of 14 residues. Trimming pared 7 bases from V and 1 base from J, leaving 14 bases between. Germline CDR1 and CDR2: LGHDT and YNNKEL (reference sequence). This CDR3 reads CASKSSRRSYEQYF. The CDR3, as DNA: TGTGCCAGCAAGTCTAGTAGAAGATCCTACGAGCAGTACTTC.

The V call is TRBV2, the J call TRBJ2-2, with D hard to call. CDR1 is SNHLY and CDR2 is FYNNEI in the germline V gene. The CDR3 loop spans 12 amino acids. With 6 bases removed from V and 7 bases from J, the gap between germline ends came to 9 bases. CDR3 nucleotides: TGTGCCAGCAGCCCCTATAACGGGGAGCTGTTTTTT. Translation gives CASSPYNGELFF.